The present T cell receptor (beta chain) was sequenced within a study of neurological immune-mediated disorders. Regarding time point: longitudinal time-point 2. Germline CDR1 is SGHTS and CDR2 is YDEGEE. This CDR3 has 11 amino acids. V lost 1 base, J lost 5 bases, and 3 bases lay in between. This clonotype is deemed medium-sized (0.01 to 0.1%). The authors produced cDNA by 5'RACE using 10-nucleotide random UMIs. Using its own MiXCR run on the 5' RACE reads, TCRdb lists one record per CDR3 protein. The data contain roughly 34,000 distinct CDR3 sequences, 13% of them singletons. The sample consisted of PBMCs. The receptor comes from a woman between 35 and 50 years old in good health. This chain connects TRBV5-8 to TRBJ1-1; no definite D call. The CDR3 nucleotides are TGTGCCAGCAGCTTGCATACTGAAGCTTTCTTT. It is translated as CASSLHTEAFF.